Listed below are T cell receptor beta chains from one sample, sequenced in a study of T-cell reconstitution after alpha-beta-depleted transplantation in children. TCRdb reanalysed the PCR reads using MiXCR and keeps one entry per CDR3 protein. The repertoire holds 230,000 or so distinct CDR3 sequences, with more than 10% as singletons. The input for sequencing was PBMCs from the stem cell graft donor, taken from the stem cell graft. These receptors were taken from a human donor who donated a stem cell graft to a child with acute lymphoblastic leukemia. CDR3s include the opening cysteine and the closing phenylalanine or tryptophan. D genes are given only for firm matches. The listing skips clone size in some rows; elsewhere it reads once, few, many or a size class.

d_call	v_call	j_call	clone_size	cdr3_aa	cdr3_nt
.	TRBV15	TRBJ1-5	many	CATSRGDPGAGQPQHF	TGTGCCACCAGCAGAGGTGACCCCGGAGCGGGTCAGCCCCAGCATTTT
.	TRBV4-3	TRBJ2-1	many	CASSQRVSSYNEQFF	TGCGCCAGCAGCCAACGCGTTTCCTCCTACAATGAGCAGTTCTTC
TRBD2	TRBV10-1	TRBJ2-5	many	CASSESGSGGIQETQYF	TGCGCCAGCAGTGAGTCCGGGTCGGGGGGAATCCAAGAGACCCAGTACTTC
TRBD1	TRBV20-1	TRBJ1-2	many	CSATPRDRGKTNYGYTF	TGCAGTGCTACACCCCGGGACAGGGGCAAAACTAACTATGGCTACACCTTC
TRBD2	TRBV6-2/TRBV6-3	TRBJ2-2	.	CASSYPASGILNTGELFF	TGTGCCAGCAGTTACCCCGCTAGCGGGATTCTGAACACCGGGGAGCTGTTTTTT
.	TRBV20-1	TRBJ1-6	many	CSARVLRSSYNSPLHF	TGCAGTGCTAGAGTTTTGCGGAGCTCCTATAATTCACCCCTCCACTTT
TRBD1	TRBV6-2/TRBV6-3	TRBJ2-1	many	CASPIRDRGPNEQFF	TGTGCCTCCCCAATCCGGGACAGGGGACCCAATGAGCAGTTCTTC
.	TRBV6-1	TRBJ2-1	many	CATYRSSRVNEQFF	TGTGCCACCTATCGGTCCAGCAGGGTAAATGAGCAGTTCTTC
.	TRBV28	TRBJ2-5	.	CASSAQGGETQYF	TGTGCCAGCAGTGCCCAGGGAGGAGAGACCCAGTACTTC
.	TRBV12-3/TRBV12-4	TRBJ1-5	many	CASSPTSGQFNEPQHF	TGTGCCAGCAGCCCAACCTCAGGACAGTTTAATGAGCCCCAGCATTTT
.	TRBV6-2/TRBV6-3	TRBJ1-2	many	CASSYQHYGYTF	TGTGCCAGCAGTTACCAGCACTATGGCTACACCTTC